Presented here are 20 T cell receptor beta chains from one specimen sequenced in a study of identical twins. MiXCR, run by TCRdb on the 5' RACE reads, gives a single entry per CDR3 protein. The sample has roughly 710,000 distinct CDR3 sequences; 5.5% to 6.5% are singletons. Source material: naive T cells sorted from blood. The origin of the receptors is a young man in good health.

The CDR3 is CAISEGGLAGVDNEQFF. The CDR3 coding sequence is TGTGCCATCAGTGAAGGAGGGCTAGCGGGAGTGGACAATGAGCAGTTCTTC. V is TRBV10-3 and J is TRBJ2-1; 10 nucleotides line up with TRBD2. This CDR3 region has 17 residues. Germline V lookup: CDR1 ENHRY, CDR2 SYGVKD. Trimming removed 3 bases from V and 5 bases from J; junction bases left unmatched: 10.

Many counts were recorded for this clonotype. The V gene is TRBV20-1, the J gene TRBJ2-7; D unclear. V gave up 2 bases and J gave up 1 base, with 12 bases separating them. CDR3 length: 14 residues. In germline, CDR1 is DFQATT, CDR2 SNEGSKA (reference sequence). In DNA, the CDR3 is TGCAGTGCTAGACCATCGGACGGATCCTACGAGCAGTACGTC. This encodes CSARPSDGSYEQYV.

The sample holds many counts of this clonotype. The chain joins TRBV12-3 or TRBV12-4 to TRBJ2-3; D unresolved. Trimming left V 10 bases short and J 4 bases short, with 12 bases between. This CDR3 is 12 amino acids long. CDR3 in DNA: TGTGCCACAACGGAGTCCGCAGATACGCAGTATTTT. It codes for CATTESADTQYF.

Ten or more counts support this clonotype. The chain couples TRBV20-1 to TRBJ2-3, with TRBD2 identical over 15 bases. The CDR3 has 15 residues. Germline CDR1 is DFQATT and CDR2 is SNEGSKA (reference sequence). J gave up 6 bases and V 6 bases, and 7 bases lay outside the gene matches. CDR3 loop: CSATGLAGGRDTQYF. In nucleotides, the CDR3 is TGCAGTGCCACGGGACTAGCGGGAGGTAGGGATACGCAGTATTTT.

This clonotype was picked up many times. The V call is TRBV12-3 or TRBV12-4, the J call TRBJ2-3, with D possibly being TRBD2 (6 bases). This CDR3 region has 15 residues. Between the trimmed V and J ends, which lost 2 bases and 1 base, there was a span of 10 bases. The CDR3 is CASSLMDYRTDTQYF. The CDR3 DNA sequence: TGTGCCAGCAGTTTAATGGACTATCGCACAGATACGCAGTATTTT.

As regards this clonotype: A much more abundant neighbour one base away suggests this may be a read error. The chain recombines TRBV5-1 with TRBJ1-2, with TRBD1 matching over 9 bases. The germline V gene encodes CDR1 SGHRS and CDR2 YFSETQ. CDR3 length: 14 amino acids. After removal of 1 base from V and 4 bases from J, the junction contained 2 bases not matched to a gene. In DNA form, the CDR3 reads TGCGCCAGCAGCTTGCAACAGGGGGCCTATGGCTACACCTTC. This codes for CASSLQQGAYGYTF.

This clonotype was observed many times. The J gene is TRBJ2-3, the V gene TRBV12-3 or TRBV12-4, with D possibly being TRBD1 (6 bases). Trimming removed 7 bases at V and 10 bases at J, with 18 bases between. The CDR3 contains 13 residues. CDR3 sequence: CASIEYRAGPQYF. CDR3 DNA sequence: TGTGCCAGCATCGAATACAGGGCCGGTCCGCAGTATTTT.

The chain has TRBV7-9 and TRBJ2-7, with D maybe TRBD1 (6 bases). V was trimmed by 5 bases and J by 3 bases, leaving 17 bases between them. This CDR3 is built from 15 residues. Germline V lookup: CDR1 SEHNR, CDR2 FQNEAQ (reference sequence). This CDR3 reads CASSLPGHKDYEQYF. In nucleotides, the CDR3 is TGTGCCAGCAGCCTTCCGGGACATAAAGACTACGAGCAGTACTTC.

The rearrangement uses TRBV7-8 and TRBJ2-5; TRBD1 aligns across 7 bases. This CDR3 region has 14 residues. V gave up 1 base and J gave up 7 bases; unmatched junction bases: 6. Per the germline V gene, CDR1 is SGHVS and CDR2 is FQNEAQ. In DNA form, the CDR3 reads TGTGCCAGCAGCTTAGTGGGACAGTCAGGGACCCAGTACTTC. Translation gives CASSLVGQSGTQYF. Looking up the rest from reference TRBV7-8 and TRBJ2-5 gives the full variable domain: GAGVSQSPRYKVAKRGQDVALRCDPISGHVSLFWYQQALGQGPEFLTYFQNEAQLDKSGLPSDRFFAERPEGSVSTLKIQRTQQEDSAVYLCASSLVGQSGTQYFGPGTRLLVL.

This chain joins TRBV2 and TRBJ1-4; perhaps TRBD1 as D (5 bases). Looked up from germline, CDR1 is SNHLY and CDR2 is FYNNEI. This CDR3 region has 16 residues. The germline V and J ends were trimmed by 1 base and 3 bases, with 12 bases remaining between them. The CDR3 DNA is TGTGCCAGCAGTGAAGGACAGACGGGATCTAATGAAAAACTGTTTTTT. Residues: CASSEGQTGSNEKLFF.

This clonotype was counted many times. V is TRBV7-6 and J is TRBJ2-7; D is uncertain. V was pared by 2 bases and J by 3 bases, with 8 bases between. Germline V gene sequence: CDR1 SGHVS, CDR2 FNYEAQ. The CDR3 loop spans 13 amino acids. The CDR3 nucleotides are TGTGCCAGCAGCTTATTTGGGGACTACGAGCAGTACTTC. Translating gives CASSLFGDYEQYF.

This clonotype came up many times. The chain is built from TRBV27 and TRBJ2-7, with D unclear. The CDR3 consists of 13 residues. Germline-derived CDR1 and CDR2 are MNHEY and SMNVEV (reference sequence). Trimming shortened V by 5 bases and J by 4 bases, and 12 bases separated the two germline ends. The CDR3 DNA follows: TGTGCCAGCAGTCCCAACCTGGGGTACGAGCAGTACGTC. As protein: CASSPNLGYEQYV.

This clonotype was detected ten times or more. The CDR3 protein is CAWGLKGVQPQHF. The CDR3 nucleotides read TGTGCCTGGGGTCTTAAAGGGGTGCAGCCCCAGCATTTT. The gene calls are TRBV30 and TRBJ1-5; TRBD1 might be the D (5 bases). Germline V gives CDR1 GTSNPN, CDR2 SVGIG (reference sequence). The CDR3 extends over 13 amino acids. Trimming pared 5 bases from V and 7 bases from J, leaving 15 bases between.

The rearrangement uses TRBV4-3 and TRBJ2-2, with 8 bases identical to TRBD1. J lost 3 bases, V lost 0 bases, and 3 bases had no gene match. Germline CDR1 is LGHNA and CDR2 is YSLEER. This CDR3 contains 16 residues. CDR3 loop: CASSQEEDRDTGELFF. The CDR3 DNA sequence: TGCGCCAGCAGCCAAGAGGAGGACAGGGACACCGGGGAGCTGTTTTTT.

Many counts were recorded for this clonotype. The genes are TRBV20-1 and TRBJ1-1; no reliable D call. This CDR3 spans 13 amino acids. Trimming removed 3 bases at V and 0 bases at J, with 8 bases between. Germline V gives CDR1 DFQATT, CDR2 SNEGSKA (reference sequence). DNA of the CDR3: TGCAGTGCTAGTGGACGGATGAACACTGAAGCTTTCTTT. As protein: CSASGRMNTEAFF.

This clonotype has a count of ten or more. The genes are TRBV3-1 and TRBJ1-1; TRBD1 agrees at 7 bases. Per germline, CDR1 LGHDT and CDR2 YNNKEL (reference sequence). Germline trimming cut 9 bases from V and 2 bases from J; bases unmatched to any gene: 15. CDR3 size: 16 residues. The CDR3 spells CASGVVGQDSNTEAFF. The CDR3 DNA follows: TGTGCCAGTGGAGTCGTCGGACAGGACTCCAACACTGAAGCTTTCTTT. The full variable domain, its missing parts supplied by reference TRBV3-1 and TRBJ1-1, is DTAVSQTPKYLVTQMGNDKSIKCEQNLGHDTMYWYKQDSKKFLKIMFSYNNKELIINETVPNRFSPKSPDKAHLNLHINSLELGDSAVYFCASGVVGQDSNTEAFFGQGTRLTVV.

This clonotype was recorded at least ten times. The CDR3 is CASSWDRASYNEQFF. CDR3 bases: TGCGCCAGCAGCTGGGACAGGGCCTCCTACAATGAGCAGTTCTTC. The J gene is TRBJ2-1, the V gene TRBV5-1; TRBD1 matches 9 bases. V lost 3 bases and J lost 0; bases outside the gene matches: 1. The length of the CDR3 is 15 residues. The germline V gene has CDR1 SGHRS and CDR2 YFSETQ.

The gene calls are TRBV29-1 and TRBJ1-1, with D unresolved. V lost 3 bases, J lost 6 bases, and 5 bases lay in between. The CDR3 sequence is 10 residues long. Germline CDR1 is SQVTM and CDR2 is ANQGSEA. CDR3: CSVEVSEAFF. The CDR3 bases are TGCAGCGTTGAGGTGTCTGAAGCTTTCTTT.

The table lists this clonotype with many counts. The chain has TRBV5-1 and TRBJ1-5, with D unclear. V was cut by 7 bases and J by 5 bases, with 13 bases left in between. The CDR3 is 13 amino acids. Germline values: CDR1 SGHRS, CDR2 YFSETQ. CDR3 region: CASSPWVDQPQHF. CDR3 DNA: TGCGCCAGCTCCCCCTGGGTGGATCAGCCCCAGCATTTT.

The V and J genes are TRBV11-2 and TRBJ2-6; D is unresolved. This CDR3 region has 17 residues. Germline assignment: CDR1 SGHAT and CDR2 FQNNGV. The V and J ends lost 0 bases and 4 bases respectively, with 13 bases between them. The CDR3 bases are TGTGCCAGCAGCTTAGAGCCAAACTCGAGGGGGGCCAACGTCCTGACTTTC. Translation: CASSLEPNSRGANVLTF.